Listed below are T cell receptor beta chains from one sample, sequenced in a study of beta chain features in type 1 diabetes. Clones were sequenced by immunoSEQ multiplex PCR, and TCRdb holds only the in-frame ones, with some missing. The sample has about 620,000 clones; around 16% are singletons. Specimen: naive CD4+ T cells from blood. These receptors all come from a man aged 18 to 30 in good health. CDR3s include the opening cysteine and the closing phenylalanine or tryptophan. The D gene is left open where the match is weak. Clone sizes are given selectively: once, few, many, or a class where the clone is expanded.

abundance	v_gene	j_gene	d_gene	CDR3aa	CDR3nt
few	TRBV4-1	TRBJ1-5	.	CASSQERLGSNQPQHF	TGCGCCAGCAGCCAAGAAAGGCTGGGAAGCAATCAGCCCCAGCATTTT
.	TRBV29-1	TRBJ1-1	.	CSVDKANTEAFF	TGCAGCGTTGATAAAGCGAACACTGAAGCTTTCTTT
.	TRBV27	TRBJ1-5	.	CASRPGLRGQPQHF	TGTGCCAGCAGGCCGGGACTCAGGGGTCAGCCCCAGCATTTT
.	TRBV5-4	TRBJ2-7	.	CASSLAAVRPYEQYF	TGTGCCAGCAGCTTGGCGGCAGTTAGACCCTACGAGCAGTACTTC
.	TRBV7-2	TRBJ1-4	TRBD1	CASSTGQGEVKLFF	TGTGCCAGCAGCACCGGACAGGGGGAGGTAAAACTGTTTTTT
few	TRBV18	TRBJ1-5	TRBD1	CASSPITGVNQPQHF	TGTGCCAGCTCACCCATCACAGGGGTCAATCAGCCCCAGCATTTT
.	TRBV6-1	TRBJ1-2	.	CASSEVGRDGYTF	TGTGCCAGCAGTGAAGTCGGGAGAGATGGCTACACCTTC
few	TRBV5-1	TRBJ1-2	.	CASSPPGHPNYGYTF	TGCGCCAGCAGCCCTCCAGGGCACCCTAACTATGGCTACACCTTC
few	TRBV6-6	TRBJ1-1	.	CASTSRENTEAFF	TGTGCCAGCACCTCCAGGGAGAACACTGAAGCTTTCTTT
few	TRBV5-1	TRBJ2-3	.	CASSLGTGRTDTQYF	TGCGCCAGCAGCTTGGGAACAGGTCGCACAGATACGCAGTATTTT
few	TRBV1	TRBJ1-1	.	CTSSQLWGAFTEAFF	TGCACCAGCAGCCAATTGTGGGGGGCATTCACTGAAGCTTTCTTT
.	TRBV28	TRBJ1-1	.	CASSGRTEAFF	TGTGCCAGCAGTGGGCGGACTGAAGCTTTCTTT
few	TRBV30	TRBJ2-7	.	CAWARDTYEQYF	TGTGCCTGGGCCCGGGACACCTACGAGCAGTACTTC
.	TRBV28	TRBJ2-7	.	CASTTSLYEQYF	TGTGCCAGCACCACTTCGCTCTACGAGCAGTACTTC
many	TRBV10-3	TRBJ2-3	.	CAIGQRDTQYF	TGTGCCATCGGACAAAGGGATACGCAGTATTTT
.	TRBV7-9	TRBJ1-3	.	CASRSSGNTIYF	TGTGCCAGCCGATCCAGTGGAAACACCATATATTTT
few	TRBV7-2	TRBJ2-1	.	CASSVGLSPNEQFF	TGTGCCAGCAGCGTAGGGCTGAGTCCCAATGAGCAGTTCTTC
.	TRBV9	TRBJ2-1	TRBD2	CASSVAGTRSNEQFF	TGTGCCAGCAGCGTAGCTGGGACTAGAAGTAATGAGCAGTTCTTC
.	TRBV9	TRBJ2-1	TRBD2	CASSVGTSGSEQFF	TGTGCCAGCAGCGTAGGGACTAGCGGGAGTGAGCAGTTCTTC
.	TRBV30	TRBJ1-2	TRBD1	CAWSLGPGGVYGYTF	TGTGCCTGGAGTCTAGGACCAGGGGGGGTCTATGGCTACACCTTC
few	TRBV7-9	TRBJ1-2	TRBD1	CASSLAGQGADYGYTF	TGTGCCAGCAGCCTAGCGGGGCAGGGGGCGGACTATGGCTACACCTTC
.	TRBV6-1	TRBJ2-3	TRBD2	CASSAGLAEADTQYF	TGTGCCAGCAGTGCGGGACTAGCGGAGGCAGATACGCAGTATTTT
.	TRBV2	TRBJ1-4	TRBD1	CASRGTANEKLFF	TGTGCCAGCAGGGGGACAGCTAATGAAAAACTGTTTTTT
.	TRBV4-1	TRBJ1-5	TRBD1	CASSRTGDNQPQHF	TGCGCCAGCAGCCGGACAGGCGACAATCAGCCCCAGCATTTT